These T cell receptor beta chains were read from a single sample in a study of blood T cells in healthy people across ages. Using its own MiXCR run on the 5' RACE reads, TCRdb lists one record per CDR3 protein. Among just under 750,000 distinct CDR3 sequences listed, about 20% were seen once. Sample: blood. Receptor source: an older man in good health. CDR3s include the opening cysteine and the closing phenylalanine or tryptophan. The D gene is left open where the match is weak. For some rows the clone size is stated as once, few or many, or as a class when expanded; others skip it.

v_gene: TRBV20-1
abundance: NA
d_gene: NA
j_gene: TRBJ1-5
len: 13
CDR3nt: TGCAGTGCCGTAATGGGGGTGAGTCAGCCCCAGCATTTT
CDR3aa: CSAVMGVSQPQHF

v_gene: TRBV12-3/TRBV12-4
abundance: NA
d_gene: TRBD2
j_gene: TRBJ2-3
len: 15
CDR3nt: TGTGCCAGCAGAGAGAGCGGGGTGACTACAGATACGCAGTATTTT
CDR3aa: CASRESGVTTDTQYF

v_gene: TRBV7-2
abundance: many
d_gene: NA
j_gene: TRBJ1-4
len: 14
CDR3nt: TGTGCCAGCAGCTCGACTAGAAGTAATGAAAAACTGTTTTTT
CDR3aa: CASSSTRSNEKLFF

v_gene: TRBV29-1
abundance: few
d_gene: TRBD1
j_gene: TRBJ2-5
len: 15
CDR3nt: TGCAGCGTTGAACAGACAGGGGTGGGCCAAGAGACCCAGTACTTC
CDR3aa: CSVEQTGVGQETQYF

v_gene: TRBV7-9
abundance: few
d_gene: NA
j_gene: TRBJ1-4
len: 16
CDR3nt: TGTGCCAGCAGACCCGCACAGGAGACAACTAATGAAAAACTGTTTTTT
CDR3aa: CASRPAQETTNEKLFF

v_gene: TRBV5-1
abundance: NA
d_gene: TRBD2
j_gene: TRBJ2-5
len: 20
CDR3nt: TGCGCCAGCAGCCTGGAGCTTCCGGGACTAGCGGGGGCAACGCAAGAGACCCAGTACTTC
CDR3aa: CASSLELPGLAGATQETQYF

v_gene: TRBV7-9
abundance: NA
d_gene: TRBD1
j_gene: TRBJ1-2
len: 14
CDR3nt: TGTGCCAGCAGCTTAGATGGACAGGGTCATGGCTACACCTTC
CDR3aa: CASSLDGQGHGYTF

v_gene: TRBV7-9
abundance: NA
d_gene: TRBD2
j_gene: TRBJ2-5
len: 15
CDR3nt: TGTGCCAGCAGCTTCCTAGCGGGGGTCCAAGAGACCCAGTACTTC
CDR3aa: CASSFLAGVQETQYF

v_gene: TRBV20-1
abundance: NA
d_gene: NA
j_gene: TRBJ1-1
len: 11
CDR3nt: TGCAGTGCGGCAGGGTCCGGTGAAGCTTTCTTT
CDR3aa: CSAAGSGEAFF

v_gene: TRBV18
abundance: few
d_gene: TRBD1
j_gene: TRBJ2-3
len: 14
CDR3nt: TGTGCCAGCTCGCGGACAGGGGGAGCAGATACGCAGTATTTT
CDR3aa: CASSRTGGADTQYF

v_gene: TRBV5-1
abundance: NA
d_gene: NA
j_gene: TRBJ2-7
len: 15
CDR3nt: TGCGCCAGCAGCTTGGCCCAGGGTAATAGGAACGAGCAGTACTTC
CDR3aa: CASSLAQGNRNEQYF

v_gene: TRBV5-1
abundance: NA
d_gene: TRBD1
j_gene: TRBJ2-3
len: 16
CDR3nt: TGCGCCAGCAGCAACCGGGACAGACAAGCCTCAGATACGCAGTATTTT
CDR3aa: CASSNRDRQASDTQYF

v_gene: TRBV18
abundance: few
d_gene: NA
j_gene: TRBJ1-3
len: 14
CDR3nt: TGTGCCAGCTCCCGGACTGTCTCTGGAAACACCATATATTTT
CDR3aa: CASSRTVSGNTIYF

v_gene: TRBV20-1
abundance: many
d_gene: NA
j_gene: TRBJ1-4
len: 13
CDR3nt: TGCAGTGGGGGAAGACTGGGCCATGAAAAACTGTTTTTT
CDR3aa: CSGGRLGHEKLFF

v_gene: TRBV7-2
abundance: NA
d_gene: TRBD2
j_gene: TRBJ2-7
len: 19
CDR3nt: TGTGCCAGCAGCTTATCTCCGCAGACTAGCGGGACTGTCCGCCACGAGCAGTACTTC
CDR3aa: CASSLSPQTSGTVRHEQYF

v_gene: TRBV20-1
abundance: NA
d_gene: NA
j_gene: TRBJ2-5
len: 12
CDR3nt: TGCAGTGGTAGCCGGCTATTAGAGACCCAGTACTTC
CDR3aa: CSGSRLLETQYF

v_gene: TRBV9
abundance: many
d_gene: NA
j_gene: TRBJ1-4
len: 14
CDR3nt: TGTGCCAGCAGCCCTCAGGTCCAGGGGGAAAAACTGTTTTTT
CDR3aa: CASSPQVQGEKLFF

v_gene: TRBV25-1
abundance: NA
d_gene: TRBD1
j_gene: TRBJ1-2
len: 15
CDR3nt: TGTGCCAGCAGTGTAGCTGGGACAGGGCCCTATGGCTACACCTTC
CDR3aa: CASSVAGTGPYGYTF

v_gene: TRBV19
abundance: few
d_gene: TRBD2
j_gene: TRBJ2-1
len: 15
CDR3nt: TGTGCCAGTAAACTAGCGTCGAGCTCCTACAATGAGCAGTTCTTC
CDR3aa: CASKLASSSYNEQFF

v_gene: TRBV6-6
abundance: NA
d_gene: NA
j_gene: TRBJ1-1
len: 14
CDR3nt: TGTGCCAACAGTTACGGCAGGTTGAACACTGAAGCTTTCTTT
CDR3aa: CANSYGRLNTEAFF

v_gene: TRBV6-2/TRBV6-3
abundance: once
d_gene: TRBD2
j_gene: TRBJ2-4
len: 15
CDR3nt: TGTGCCAGCAGATCCCTAGCGGGGGCCAAAAACATTCAGTACTTC
CDR3aa: CASRSLAGAKNIQYF

v_gene: TRBV5-5
abundance: NA
d_gene: NA
j_gene: TRBJ1-4
len: 14
CDR3nt: TGTGCCAGCAGCTTGGACTACTATAATGAAAAACTGTTTTTT
CDR3aa: CASSLDYYNEKLFF

v_gene: TRBV5-1
abundance: few
d_gene: NA
j_gene: TRBJ1-1
len: 15
CDR3nt: TGCGCCAGCAGCTTGGTTGGGACACTGAACACTGAAGCTTTCTTT
CDR3aa: CASSLVGTLNTEAFF

v_gene: TRBV6-1
abundance: NA
d_gene: TRBD1
j_gene: TRBJ1-4
len: 14
CDR3nt: TGTGCCAGCAGTGTGGACAGGTCTAATGAAAAACTGTTTTTT
CDR3aa: CASSVDRSNEKLFF

v_gene: TRBV12-3/TRBV12-4
abundance: many
d_gene: TRBD2
j_gene: TRBJ2-1
len: 15
CDR3nt: TGTGCCAGCAGTTTAGGAGCGGGGGGCCACAATGAGCAGTTCTTC
CDR3aa: CASSLGAGGHNEQFF

v_gene: TRBV5-1
abundance: few
d_gene: TRBD1
j_gene: TRBJ1-1
len: 17
CDR3nt: TGCGCCAGCAGCCTAATGACAGGGGGCGGGGTGGGCACTGAAGCTTTCTTT
CDR3aa: CASSLMTGGGVGTEAFF

v_gene: TRBV7-9
abundance: NA
d_gene: NA
j_gene: TRBJ2-3
len: 16
CDR3nt: TGTGCCAGCAGCTTAGCTAGCAGCTCTAGCACAGATACGCAGTATTTT
CDR3aa: CASSLASSSSTDTQYF

v_gene: TRBV12-3/TRBV12-4
abundance: many
d_gene: NA
j_gene: TRBJ1-4
len: 14
CDR3nt: TGTGCCAGCAGCCGTCAGGGAACTAATGAAAAACTGTTTTTT
CDR3aa: CASSRQGTNEKLFF

v_gene: TRBV7-2
abundance: NA
d_gene: NA
j_gene: TRBJ2-5
len: 16
CDR3nt: TGTGCCAGCAGCTTGGGGCTCGGTCTCTACCAAGAGACCCAGTACTTC
CDR3aa: CASSLGLGLYQETQYF

v_gene: TRBV5-1
abundance: few
d_gene: NA
j_gene: TRBJ2-7
len: 14
CDR3nt: TGCGCCAGCAGCTTGGGGATCGACATCTACGAGCAGTACTTC
CDR3aa: CASSLGIDIYEQYF

v_gene: TRBV5-1
abundance: few
d_gene: TRBD1
j_gene: TRBJ2-7
len: 14
CDR3nt: TGCGCCAGCAGGCCCTGGACAGGGGTGAACGAGCAGTACTTC
CDR3aa: CASRPWTGVNEQYF

v_gene: TRBV7-8
abundance: few
d_gene: NA
j_gene: TRBJ2-2
len: 14
CDR3nt: TGTGCCAGCAGCATAGCAGGGAGGATCGGGGAGCTGTTTTTT
CDR3aa: CASSIAGRIGELFF

v_gene: TRBV14
abundance: many
d_gene: NA
j_gene: TRBJ1-2
len: 13
CDR3nt: TGTGCCAGCAGCCAATCTGCCGGGTATGGCTACACCTTC
CDR3aa: CASSQSAGYGYTF

v_gene: TRBV24-1
abundance: few
d_gene: TRBD1
j_gene: TRBJ1-5
len: 14
CDR3nt: TGTGCCACCAGCATGGACAGGGGGATCGGGCCCCAGCATTTT
CDR3aa: CATSMDRGIGPQHF

v_gene: TRBV2
abundance: many
d_gene: NA
j_gene: TRBJ2-5
len: 16
CDR3nt: TGTGCCAGCAGTGAAACCCCGGGACGGCTAAAAGAGACCCAGTACTTC
CDR3aa: CASSETPGRLKETQYF

v_gene: TRBV12-3/TRBV12-4
abundance: NA
d_gene: NA
j_gene: TRBJ2-1
len: 15
CDR3nt: TGTGCCAGCAGTTTAATCGGCCGCGAGGGGAATGAGCAGTTCTTC
CDR3aa: CASSLIGREGNEQFF

v_gene: TRBV12-5
abundance: NA
d_gene: NA
j_gene: TRBJ2-3
len: 16
CDR3nt: TGTGCTAGTGGTTTGACCGGGACCCTTAGCACAGATACGCAGTATTTT
CDR3aa: CASGLTGTLSTDTQYF

v_gene: TRBV5-1
abundance: NA
d_gene: NA
j_gene: TRBJ1-3
len: 17
CDR3nt: TGCGCCAGCAGCTTGGACGGACGACCCCAATCTGGAAACACCATATATTTT
CDR3aa: CASSLDGRPQSGNTIYF

v_gene: TRBV10-3
abundance: NA
d_gene: NA
j_gene: TRBJ2-5
len: 14
CDR3nt: TGTGCCACCACCTTTAGCGGAACCGAAGAGACCCAGTACTTC
CDR3aa: CATTFSGTEETQYF

v_gene: TRBV29-1
abundance: NA
d_gene: NA
j_gene: TRBJ2-6
len: 13
CDR3nt: TGCAGCGTAAGCAAACCTGGGGCCAACGTCCTGACTTTC
CDR3aa: CSVSKPGANVLTF

v_gene: TRBV7-3
abundance: few
d_gene: NA
j_gene: TRBJ2-3
len: 16
CDR3nt: TGTGCCAGCAGCTTAACGGGCCTAACTTCCACAGATACGCAGTATTTT
CDR3aa: CASSLTGLTSTDTQYF

v_gene: TRBV11-2
abundance: NA
d_gene: NA
j_gene: TRBJ1-6
len: 16
CDR3nt: TGTGCCAGCAGCTTATCCCCGGAGCCGGCCAATTCACCCCTCCACTTT
CDR3aa: CASSLSPEPANSPLHF